This T cell receptor beta chain was identified during a study of CD8+CD57+ T cells in acquired aplastic anemia. The template used for profiling TCR beta VDJ and CDR3 was genomic DNA. TCRdb redid the calling of the reads with MiXCR, one entry per CDR3 protein. The sample records some 92,000 distinct CDR3 sequences, roughly two thirds being singletons. Before being chosen for sequencing, patients had shown CD8+CD57+ cell expansion by flow cytometry. The ends were cut back, 6 bases at V and 4 bases at J, with 16 bases in the middle. Germline CDR1 reads SNHLY; CDR2 reads FYNNEI. The CDR3 has 14 amino acids.

Sequences were obtained from sorted CD4+, CD8+, or CD8+CD57+ T cells (not recorded which) from PBMCs. This rearrangement joins TRBV2 to TRBJ2-7; the D call may be TRBD1 or TRBD2 (5 bases each). This TCR derives from a human donor with aplastic anemia. CDR3 loop: CASSHGTGTYEQYF. The CDR3 DNA is TGTGCCAGCAGCCACGGGACGGGAACGTACGAGCAGTACTTC.